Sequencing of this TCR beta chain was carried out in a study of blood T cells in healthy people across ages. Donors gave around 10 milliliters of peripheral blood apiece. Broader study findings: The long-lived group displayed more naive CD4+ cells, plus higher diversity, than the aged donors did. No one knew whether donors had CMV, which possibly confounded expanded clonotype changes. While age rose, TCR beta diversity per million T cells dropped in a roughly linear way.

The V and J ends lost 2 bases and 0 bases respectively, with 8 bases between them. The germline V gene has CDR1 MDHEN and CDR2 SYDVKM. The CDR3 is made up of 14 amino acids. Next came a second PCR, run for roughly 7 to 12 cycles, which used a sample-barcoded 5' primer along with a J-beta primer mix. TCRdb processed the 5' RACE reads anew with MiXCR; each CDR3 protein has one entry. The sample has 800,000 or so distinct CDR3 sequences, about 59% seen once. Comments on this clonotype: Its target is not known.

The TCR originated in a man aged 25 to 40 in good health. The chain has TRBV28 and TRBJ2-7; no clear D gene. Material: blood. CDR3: CASSLGWSSYEQYF. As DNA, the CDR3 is TGTGCCAGCAGTTTAGGGTGGAGCTCCTACGAGCAGTACTTC.